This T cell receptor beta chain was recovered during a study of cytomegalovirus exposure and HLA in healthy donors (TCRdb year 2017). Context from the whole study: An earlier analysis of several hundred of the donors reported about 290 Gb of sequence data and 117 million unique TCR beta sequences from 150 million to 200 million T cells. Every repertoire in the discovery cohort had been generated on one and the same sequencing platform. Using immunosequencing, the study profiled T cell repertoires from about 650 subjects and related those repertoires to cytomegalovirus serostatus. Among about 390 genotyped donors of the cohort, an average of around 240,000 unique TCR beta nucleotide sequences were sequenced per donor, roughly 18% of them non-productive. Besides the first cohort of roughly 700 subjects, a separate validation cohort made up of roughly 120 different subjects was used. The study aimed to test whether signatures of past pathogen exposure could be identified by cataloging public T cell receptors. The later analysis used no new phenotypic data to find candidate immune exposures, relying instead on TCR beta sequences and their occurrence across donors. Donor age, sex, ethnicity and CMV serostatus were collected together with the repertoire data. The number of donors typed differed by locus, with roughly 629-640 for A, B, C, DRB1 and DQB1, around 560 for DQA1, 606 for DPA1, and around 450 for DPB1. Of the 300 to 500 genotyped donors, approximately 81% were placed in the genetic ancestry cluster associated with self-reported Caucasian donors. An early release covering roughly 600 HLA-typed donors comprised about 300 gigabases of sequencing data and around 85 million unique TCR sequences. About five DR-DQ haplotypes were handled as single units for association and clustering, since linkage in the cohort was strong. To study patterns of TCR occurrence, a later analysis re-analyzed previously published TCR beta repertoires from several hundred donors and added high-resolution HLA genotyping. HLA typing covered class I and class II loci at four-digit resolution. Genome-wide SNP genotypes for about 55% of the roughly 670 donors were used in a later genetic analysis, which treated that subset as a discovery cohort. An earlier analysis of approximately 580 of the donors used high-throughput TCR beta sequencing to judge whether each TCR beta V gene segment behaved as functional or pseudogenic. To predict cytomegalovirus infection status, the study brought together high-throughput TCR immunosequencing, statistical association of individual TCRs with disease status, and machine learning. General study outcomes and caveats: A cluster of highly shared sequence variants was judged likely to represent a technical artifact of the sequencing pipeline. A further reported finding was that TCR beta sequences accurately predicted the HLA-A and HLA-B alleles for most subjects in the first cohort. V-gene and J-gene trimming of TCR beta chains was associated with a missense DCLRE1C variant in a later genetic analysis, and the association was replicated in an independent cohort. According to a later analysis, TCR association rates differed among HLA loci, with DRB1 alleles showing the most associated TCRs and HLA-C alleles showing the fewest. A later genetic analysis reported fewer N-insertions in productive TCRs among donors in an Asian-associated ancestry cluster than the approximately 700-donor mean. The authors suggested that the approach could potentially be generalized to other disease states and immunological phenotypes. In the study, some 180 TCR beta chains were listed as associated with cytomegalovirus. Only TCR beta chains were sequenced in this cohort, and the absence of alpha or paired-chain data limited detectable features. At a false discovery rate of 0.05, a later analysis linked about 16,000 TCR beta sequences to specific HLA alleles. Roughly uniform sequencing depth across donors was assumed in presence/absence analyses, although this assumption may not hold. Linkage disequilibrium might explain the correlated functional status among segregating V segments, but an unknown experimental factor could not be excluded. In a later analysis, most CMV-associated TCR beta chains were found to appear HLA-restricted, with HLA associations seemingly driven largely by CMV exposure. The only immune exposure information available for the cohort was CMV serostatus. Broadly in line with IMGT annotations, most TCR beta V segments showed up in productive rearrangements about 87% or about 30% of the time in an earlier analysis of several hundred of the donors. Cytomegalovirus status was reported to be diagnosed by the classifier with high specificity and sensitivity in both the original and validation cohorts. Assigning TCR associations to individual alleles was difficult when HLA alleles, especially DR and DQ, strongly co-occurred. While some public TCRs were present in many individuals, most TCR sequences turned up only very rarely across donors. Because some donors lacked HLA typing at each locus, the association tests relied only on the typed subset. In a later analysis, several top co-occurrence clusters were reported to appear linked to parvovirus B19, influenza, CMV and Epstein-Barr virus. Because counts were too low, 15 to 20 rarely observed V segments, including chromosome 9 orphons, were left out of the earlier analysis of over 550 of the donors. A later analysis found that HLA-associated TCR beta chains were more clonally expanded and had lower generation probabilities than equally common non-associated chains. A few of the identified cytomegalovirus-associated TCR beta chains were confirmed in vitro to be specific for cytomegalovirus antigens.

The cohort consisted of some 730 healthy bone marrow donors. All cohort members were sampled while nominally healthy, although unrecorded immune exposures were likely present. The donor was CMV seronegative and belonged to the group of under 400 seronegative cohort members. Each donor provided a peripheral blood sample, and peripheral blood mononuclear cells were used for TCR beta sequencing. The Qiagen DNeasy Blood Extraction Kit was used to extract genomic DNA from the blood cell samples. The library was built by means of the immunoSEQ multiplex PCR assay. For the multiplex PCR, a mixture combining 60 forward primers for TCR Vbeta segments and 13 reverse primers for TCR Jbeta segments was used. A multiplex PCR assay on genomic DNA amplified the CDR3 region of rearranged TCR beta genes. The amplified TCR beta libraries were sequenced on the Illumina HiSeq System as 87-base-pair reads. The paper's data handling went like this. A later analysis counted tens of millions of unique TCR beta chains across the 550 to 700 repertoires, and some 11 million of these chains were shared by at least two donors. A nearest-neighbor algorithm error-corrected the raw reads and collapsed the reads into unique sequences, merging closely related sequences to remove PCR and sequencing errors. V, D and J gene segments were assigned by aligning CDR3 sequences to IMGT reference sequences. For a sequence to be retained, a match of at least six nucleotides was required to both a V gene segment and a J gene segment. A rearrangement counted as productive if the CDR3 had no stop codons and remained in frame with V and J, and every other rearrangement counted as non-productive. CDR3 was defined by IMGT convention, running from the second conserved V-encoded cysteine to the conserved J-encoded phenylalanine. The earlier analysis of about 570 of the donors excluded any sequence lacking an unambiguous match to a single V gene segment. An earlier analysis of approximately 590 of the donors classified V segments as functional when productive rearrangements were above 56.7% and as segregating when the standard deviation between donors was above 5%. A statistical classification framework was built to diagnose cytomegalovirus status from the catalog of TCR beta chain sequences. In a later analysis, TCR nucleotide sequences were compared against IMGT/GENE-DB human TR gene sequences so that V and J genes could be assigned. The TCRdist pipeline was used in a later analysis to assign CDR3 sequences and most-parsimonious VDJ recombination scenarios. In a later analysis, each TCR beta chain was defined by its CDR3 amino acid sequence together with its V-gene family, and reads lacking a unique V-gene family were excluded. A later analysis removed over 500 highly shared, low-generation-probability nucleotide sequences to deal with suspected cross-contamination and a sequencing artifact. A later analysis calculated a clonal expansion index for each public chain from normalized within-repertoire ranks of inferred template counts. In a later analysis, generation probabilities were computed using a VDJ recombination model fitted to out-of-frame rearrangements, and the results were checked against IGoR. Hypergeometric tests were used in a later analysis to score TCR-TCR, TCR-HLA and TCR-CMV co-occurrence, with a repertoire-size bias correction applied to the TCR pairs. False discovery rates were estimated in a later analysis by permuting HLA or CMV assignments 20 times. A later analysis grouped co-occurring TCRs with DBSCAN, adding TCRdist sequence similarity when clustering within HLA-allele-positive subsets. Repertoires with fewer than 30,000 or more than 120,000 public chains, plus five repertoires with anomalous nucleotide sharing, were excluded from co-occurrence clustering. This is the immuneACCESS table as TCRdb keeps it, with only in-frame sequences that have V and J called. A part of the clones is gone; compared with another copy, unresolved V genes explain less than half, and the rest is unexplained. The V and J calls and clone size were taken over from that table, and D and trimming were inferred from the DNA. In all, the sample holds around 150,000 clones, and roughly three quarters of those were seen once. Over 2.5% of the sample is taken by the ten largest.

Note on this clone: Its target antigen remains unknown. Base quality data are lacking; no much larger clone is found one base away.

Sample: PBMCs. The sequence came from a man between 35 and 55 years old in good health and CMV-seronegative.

The base sequence is TGTGCCAGCAGCGTAGTGCAAGGGGGATACAATGAGCAGTTCTTC. Its translation is CASSVVQGGYNEQFF. Rearrangement joined TRBV9 to TRBJ2-1; D gene: possibly TRBD1, on 6 matching bases. The CDR3 goes from the cysteine to the phenylalanine over 15 residues. Kept here is only the CDR3 DNA, which spans 45 bases and is read in frame from base 1. Reading the germline V gene gives CDR1 SGDLS and CDR2 YYNGEE. V is pared back by 0 bases and J by 4 bases, with 11 bases lying between the germline termini.